This T cell receptor beta chain is drawn from a study of blood T cell repertoires in COVID-19. Across the study: Sites in the United States, Italy and Spain provided acute and convalescent COVID-19 samples. PBMCs, B-cell-depleted T cells, or T cells were the source of the cDNA or gDNA that made up the material.

TCRdb's copy holds only in-frame clones and misses some; the assay was immunoSEQ multiplex PCR. The repertoire holds 200,000 to 250,000 clones, with 84% as singletons. Germline CDR1 and CDR2: SGHRS and YFSETQ. The V gene lost 1 base and the J gene lost 0 bases, with 10 bases spanning the gap. The CDR3 loop spans 15 amino acids. The V gene is TRBV5-1, the J gene TRBJ1-1, with D perhaps TRBD1 (6 bases). The sequence was collected from a woman of 80 years or more with COVID-19, enrolled during active disease. Sequences were obtained from peripheral blood. The CDR3 is CASSLNGQLNTEAFF. As DNA, the CDR3 is TGCGCCAGCAGCTTGAATGGACAGCTGAACACTGAAGCTTTCTTT.